This TCR beta chain was profiled in a study of blood T cell repertoires in COVID-19. V lost 2 bases and J 7 bases, leaving 14 bases between the germline ends. This CDR3 comprises 15 residues. The V gene's germline CDR1 is SEHNR and CDR2 FQNEAQ (reference sequence). In the study's own analysis: Amplification of reference gene primers provided the estimated nucleated cell counts. Using immunoSEQ multiplex PCR, the repertoire was profiled, and TCRdb retains in-frame clones only, with some absent. The D gene and trimming were derived from the DNA, and the V and J assignments and clone size from that table. The top ten hold approximately 4% of the sample, which has some 260,000 clones, 79% seen once.

This rearrangement joins TRBV7-9 to TRBJ1-4; TRBD1 is a possible D gene (5 bases). The TCR comes from a woman in her thirties or forties with active or convalescent COVID-19. Sequenced input: peripheral blood. As DNA, the CDR3 is TGTGCCAGCAGCTTAAGTGTCGGGACTGGTGAAAAACTGTTTTTT. It translates to CASSLSVGTGEKLFF.